These T cell receptor beta chains were read from a single sample in a study of blood T cell repertoires in COVID-19. Repertoires were generated with immunoSEQ multiplex PCR, while TCRdb's copy carries only in-frame clones and drops some. Here the sample spans about 200,000 clones, around four fifths being singletons. Sequenced material: peripheral blood. These receptors were obtained from an elderly woman with COVID-19, enrolled during active disease. The conserved cysteine and the conserved F or W are not part of the CDR3 here. The order of the fields is V gene, CDR3 protein.

v_call: TRBV5-1
cdr3_aa: ASSFSTGQTEAF

v_call: TRBV15
cdr3_aa: ATSTGRVRISSNQPQH

v_call: TRBV29-1
cdr3_aa: SGLAGRGEQY

v_call: TRBV2
cdr3_aa: ASSEGRFNEKLF

v_call: TRBV4-2
cdr3_aa: ASSQYQGYYEQY

v_call: TRBV7-3
cdr3_aa: ASSLFGSVAPLH

v_call: TRBV5-6
cdr3_aa: ASNFRGANYGYT

v_call: TRBV7-6
cdr3_aa: ASSRTFDWNEKLF

v_call: TRBV7-2
cdr3_aa: ASSLGTVNEQF

v_call: TRBV11-2
cdr3_aa: ASSSQVGSNQGGTEAF

v_call: TRBV5-4
cdr3_aa: ASSQNQKTYEQY

v_call: TRBV7-3
cdr3_aa: ASSSGINTEAF

v_call: TRBV5-4
cdr3_aa: ASSLDRASNQPQH

v_call: TRBV7-9
cdr3_aa: ASSPYRATLAGNTIY

v_call: TRBV11-2
cdr3_aa: ASSSPPLPRAYNEQF

v_call: TRBV28
cdr3_aa: ASNRGFRQGGGNQPQH

v_call: TRBV3-1/TRBV3-2
cdr3_aa: ASSPGGGTLGYNEQF

v_call: TRBV18
cdr3_aa: ASSPRAGVVEQF

v_call: TRBV29-1
cdr3_aa: SVHPLESSYNEQF

v_call: TRBV6-1
cdr3_aa: ASSDRNRGPSNQPQH

v_call: TRBV18
cdr3_aa: ASSPPQGGTEAF

v_call: TRBV19
cdr3_aa: ASSPFDREAF

v_call: TRBV2
cdr3_aa: ASGGENTGELF

v_call: TRBV3-1/TRBV3-2
cdr3_aa: ASSLRGGYGYT

v_call: TRBV19
cdr3_aa: ASSIAGGANVLT

v_call: TRBV19
cdr3_aa: ASSIRRGQETQY

v_call: TRBV27
cdr3_aa: ASSWARGRKNYGYT

v_call: TRBV3-1/TRBV3-2
cdr3_aa: ASSPLAVGGTDTQY

v_call: TRBV5-1
cdr3_aa: ASSLVESTYEQY

v_call: TRBV11-1
cdr3_aa: ASSLGPGVTYEQY

v_call: TRBV18
cdr3_aa: ASSPGQAETQY

v_call: TRBV5-1
cdr3_aa: ASSFAATNTGELF

v_call: TRBV7-9
cdr3_aa: ASSLGGLAYEQY

v_call: TRBV6-1
cdr3_aa: ASSDGGQPNTEAF

v_call: TRBV4-2
cdr3_aa: ASSPDRTGTQGELF

v_call: TRBV11-3
cdr3_aa: ASKSKGGGASTDTQY

v_call: TRBV7-9
cdr3_aa: ASSLATSGEAF

v_call: TRBV5-1
cdr3_aa: ASSFQGDYGYT

v_call: TRBV5-4
cdr3_aa: ASSNQREWETQY

v_call: TRBV7-2
cdr3_aa: ASSLTRGTNYGYT

v_call: TRBV3-1/TRBV3-2
cdr3_aa: ASRRTSGGDYNEQF

v_call: TRBV2
cdr3_aa: ASSDGGGNYGYT

v_call: TRBV24-1
cdr3_aa: ATSDSAGTGNTQY

v_call: TRBV2
cdr3_aa: ASSEAVLSTNEKLF

v_call: TRBV27
cdr3_aa: ASSYGTSGGATDTQY

v_call: TRBV11-2
cdr3_aa: ASSLSGLVYEQY

v_call: TRBV10-1
cdr3_aa: ASIPSGTSQDTQY

v_call: TRBV7-6
cdr3_aa: ASSPGRQGAQAQH

v_call: TRBV6-6
cdr3_aa: ASRGTSGGYNEQF

v_call: TRBV7-8
cdr3_aa: ASSYRDSGNTIY

v_call: TRBV30
cdr3_aa: AWTVGQGYSPLH

v_call: TRBV2
cdr3_aa: ASSKGQSNQPQH

v_call: TRBV24-1
cdr3_aa: ATSDMTSGHGGPYNEQF

v_call: TRBV2
cdr3_aa: ASSAGGQGKNQPQH

v_call: TRBV14
cdr3_aa: ASSPYWSNTGELF

v_call: TRBV24-1
cdr3_aa: ATGSPSGATLTDTQY

v_call: TRBV5-1
cdr3_aa: ASSLNSGGAGETQY

v_call: TRBV9
cdr3_aa: ASSVGDSMNTEAF

v_call: TRBV5-8
cdr3_aa: ASSLRRQGANEKLF

v_call: TRBV24-1
cdr3_aa: ATSESGTPYNEQF